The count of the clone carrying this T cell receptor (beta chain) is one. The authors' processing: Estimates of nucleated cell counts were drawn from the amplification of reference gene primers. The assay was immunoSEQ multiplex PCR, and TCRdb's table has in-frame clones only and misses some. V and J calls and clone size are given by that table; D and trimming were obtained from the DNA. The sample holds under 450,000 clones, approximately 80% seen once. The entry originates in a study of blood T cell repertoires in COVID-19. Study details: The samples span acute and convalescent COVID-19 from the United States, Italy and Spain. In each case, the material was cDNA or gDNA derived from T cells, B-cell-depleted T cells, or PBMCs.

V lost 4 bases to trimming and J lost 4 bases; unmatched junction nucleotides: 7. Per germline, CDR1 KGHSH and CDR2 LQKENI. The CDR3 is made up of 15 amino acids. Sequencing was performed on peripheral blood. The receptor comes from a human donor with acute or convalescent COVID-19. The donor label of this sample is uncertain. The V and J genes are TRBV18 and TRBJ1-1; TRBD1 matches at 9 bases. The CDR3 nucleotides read TGTGCCAGCTCACTCAACAGGGGGCGATCCACTGAAGCTTTCTTT. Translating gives CASSLNRGRSTEAFF.